The clone carrying this T cell receptor (beta chain) was detected only a few times. This sample was taken from a study of identical twins. Looked up from germline, CDR1 is MDHEN and CDR2 is SYDVKM. CDR3 size: 13 residues. Trimming stripped 3 bases from V and 6 bases from J, with 11 bases between. A universal primer site was added by template switching, and unique molecular identifiers were carried by the cDNA. Using its own MiXCR run on the 5' RACE reads, TCRdb lists one record per CDR3 protein. The profile shows approximately 1.8 million distinct CDR3 sequences, less than 40% of them singletons. Only healthy Caucasians were included as donors.

This TCR was recovered from a newborn girl in good health. Specimen: cord blood. This chain uses TRBV28 with TRBJ2-5; no clear D gene. For the CDR3, the DNA is TGTGCCAGCAGTTTGCCCCCCCTCCAGACCCAGTACTTC. This translates into CASSLPPLQTQYF.